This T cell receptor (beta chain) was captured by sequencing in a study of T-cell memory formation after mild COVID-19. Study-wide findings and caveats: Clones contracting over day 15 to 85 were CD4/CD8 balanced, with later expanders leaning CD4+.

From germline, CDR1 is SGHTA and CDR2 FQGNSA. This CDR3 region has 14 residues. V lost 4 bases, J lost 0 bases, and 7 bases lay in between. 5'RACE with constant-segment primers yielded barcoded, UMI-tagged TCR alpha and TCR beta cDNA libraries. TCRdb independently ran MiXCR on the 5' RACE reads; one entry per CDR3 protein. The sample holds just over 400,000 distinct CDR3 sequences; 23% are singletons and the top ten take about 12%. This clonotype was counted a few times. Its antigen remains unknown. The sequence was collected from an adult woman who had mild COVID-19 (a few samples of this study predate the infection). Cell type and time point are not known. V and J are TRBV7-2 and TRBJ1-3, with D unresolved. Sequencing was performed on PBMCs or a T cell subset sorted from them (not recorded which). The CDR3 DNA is TGTGCCAGCAGCTCCGGGCCCTCTGGAAACACCATATATTTT. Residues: CASSSGPSGNTIYF.